The 2 T cell receptor beta chains below come from one sample, sequenced in a study of blood T cell repertoires in COVID-19. Sequenced by immunoSEQ multiplex PCR; TCRdb stores in-frame clones only, minus some. The table records approximately 230,000 clones, about 93% of them present only once. Specimen: PBMCs or T cells enriched from blood (not recorded which). The receptors originated from a woman aged 18-29 years who had recovered from COVID-19.

V usage is TRBV27 and J usage is TRBJ2-7, with a possible D match to TRBD2 (5 bases). The germline CDR1 and CDR2 sequences are MNHEY and SMNVEV (reference sequence). The CDR3 is 15 residues long. Trimming removed 5 bases from V and 3 bases from J, with 17 bases in between. CDR3 sequence: CASSVAPQLFYEQYF. CDR3 coding DNA: TGTGCCAGCAGTGTAGCGCCCCAACTATTCTACGAGCAGTACTTC.

The chain links TRBV2 to TRBJ2-7, with TRBD1 identical over 9 bases. The germline gives CDR1 SNHLY, CDR2 FYNNEI. Trimming at V came to 10 bases and at J to 4 bases, leaving 5 bases not matched to a gene. This CDR3 has 12 amino acids. This chain's CDR3 is CAIGTGLYEQYF. In nucleotides, the CDR3 is TGTGCCATCGGGACAGGGTTGTACGAGCAGTACTTC.